One sample yielded the 14 T cell receptor beta chains listed below, sequenced in a study of blood T cell repertoires in COVID-19. Only in-frame clones appear in the TCRdb table, and some are missing; sequencing was by immunoSEQ multiplex PCR. The table records approximately 220,000 clones, roughly 87% of them present only once. What was sequenced was PBMCs or T cells enriched from blood (not recorded which). Receptors were obtained from a woman aged 25 to 45 with acute COVID-19.

The chain uses TRBV28 and TRBJ1-5; D unclear. Trimming stripped 5 bases from V and 2 bases from J, with 7 bases between. The CDR3 is 13 amino acids. Germline CDR1 MDHEN, CDR2 SYDVKM. The DNA of the CDR3 is TGTGCCAGCAGTCCCCCGGGCAATCAGCCCCAGCATTTT. Translating gives CASSPPGNQPQHF.

This chain connects TRBV13 to TRBJ2-7, with D possibly matching TRBD2 (5 bases). Germline V CDR1 and CDR2: PRHDT, FYEKMQ (reference sequence). Trimming took off 1 base at V and 1 base at J, with 8 bases between the two ends. This CDR3 region has 14 residues. Written as DNA, the CDR3 is TGTGCCAGCAGCTTAGCGGGGAGATCCTACGAGCAGTACTTC. It specifies CASSLAGRSYEQYF.

The gene calls are TRBV9 and TRBJ2-7; 8 positions agree with TRBD2. From germline, CDR1 is SGDLS and CDR2 YYNGEE. The CDR3 extends over 15 amino acids. V gave up 1 base and J gave up 7 bases; unmatched junction bases: 10. The CDR3 DNA reads TGTGCCAGCAGCGTAACGGGGTCGGGGACTAGTGAGCAGTACTTC. It specifies CASSVTGSGTSEQYF.

The V and J genes are TRBV6-5 and TRBJ1-1, with a possible D match to TRBD1 (5 bases). The length of the CDR3 is 16 residues. The V gene's germline CDR1 is MNHEY and CDR2 SVGAGI. Trimming shortened V by 0 bases and J by 6 bases, and 17 bases separated the two germline ends. CDR3 loop: CASSYSGAGRTPEAFF. The CDR3 nucleotides are TGTGCCAGCAGTTACTCCGGAGCAGGGAGGACGCCTGAAGCTTTCTTT.

CDR3 in amino acids: CASSFPQSTSKAFF. CDR3 DNA: TGTGCCAGCAGTTTCCCACAGAGTACTTCTAAAGCTTTCTTT. This chain connects TRBV27 to TRBJ1-1; no clear D. CDR3 length: 14 amino acids. V lost 3 bases to trimming and J lost 9 bases, with 17 bases between them. Germline V gene data show CDR1 as MNHEY and CDR2 as SMNVEV (reference sequence).

This chain joins TRBV5-4 and TRBJ1-1; weak D call: TRBD1 (6 bases). V lost 2 bases and J 4 bases, leaving 12 bases between the germline ends. This CDR3 contains 14 residues. CDR1 and CDR2 from the germline V gene are SGHNT and YYREEE (reference sequence). This CDR3 reads CASSFGQGTTEAFF. CDR3 nucleotide sequence: TGTGCCAGCAGCTTTGGCCAGGGGACCACTGAAGCTTTCTTT. The whole variable domain, remainder taken from reference TRBV5-4 and TRBJ1-1, is ETGVTQSPTHLIKTRGQQVTLRCSSQSGHNTVSWYQQALGQGPQFIFQYYREEENGRGNFPPRFSGLQFPNYSSELNVNALELDDSALYLCASSFGQGTTEAFFGQGTRLTVV.

The chain combines TRBV7-9 with TRBJ2-6; D possibly corresponds to TRBD1 (6 bases). This CDR3 has 16 residues. V gave up 5 bases and J gave up 0 bases, with 11 bases separating them. Germline assignment: CDR1 SEHNR and CDR2 FQNEAQ (reference sequence). CDR3: CASSVLRGSGANVLTF. The CDR3 DNA is TGTGCCAGCAGCGTACTCAGGGGCTCTGGGGCCAACGTCCTGACTTTC.

This sequence joins TRBV24-1 and TRBJ1-2, with D unclear. This CDR3 region has 11 residues. V lost 9 bases, J lost 0 bases, and 4 bases lay in between. CDR1 and CDR2 from the germline V gene are KGHDR and SFDVKD. The CDR3 bases are TGTGCCACCGACACTAACTATGGCTACACCTTC. This encodes CATDTNYGYTF.

This clone appeared a single time. The chain combines TRBV24-1 with TRBJ1-2, with D possibly TRBD1 on 6 matching bases. CDR1 is KGHDR and CDR2 is SFDVKD in the germline V gene. Trimming took 4 bases from V and 4 from J, leaving 18 bases between them. This CDR3 is built from 16 residues. CDR3 residues: CATSEPSQGPSYGYTF. CDR3 nucleotides: TGTGCCACCAGTGAGCCCTCACAGGGACCCAGCTATGGCTACACCTTC.

This clone is a singleton in its sample. The chain is built from TRBV9 and TRBJ2-2; D gene uncertain. Germline V lookup: CDR1 SGDLS, CDR2 YYNGEE. V was pared by 0 bases and J by 4 bases, with 10 bases between. CDR3 length: 15 amino acids. CDR3: CASSVDPGFTGELFF. The CDR3 DNA is TGTGCCAGCAGCGTAGACCCAGGATTCACCGGGGAGCTGTTTTTT.

The chain couples TRBV29-1 to TRBJ1-2; D is uncertain. This CDR3 comprises 13 residues. Germline-derived CDR1 and CDR2 are SQVTM and ANQGSEA. The V gene lost 4 bases and the J gene lost 8 bases, with 17 bases spanning the gap. The CDR3 sequence is CSVGGLRLSGYTF. The CDR3 DNA is TGCAGCGTTGGTGGTTTGAGGTTGAGCGGCTACACCTTC. Full variable domain (remainder filled in from reference TRBV29-1 and TRBJ1-2): SAVISQKPSRDICQRGTSLTIQCQVDSQVTMMFWYRQQPGQSLTLIATANQGSEATYESGFVIDKFPISRPNLTFSTLTVSNMSPEDSSIYLCSVGGLRLSGYTFGSGTRLTVV.

The rearrangement uses TRBV7-9 and TRBJ2-7; D is perhaps TRBD2 (6 bases). The CDR3 loop spans 13 amino acids. Per the germline V gene, CDR1 is SEHNR and CDR2 is FQNEAQ (reference sequence). Trimming shortened V by 10 bases and J by 2 bases, and 15 bases separated the two germline ends. The chain's CDR3 is CATSPGVAYEQYF. CDR3 nucleotide sequence: TGTGCCACCTCCCCGGGGGTCGCCTACGAGCAGTACTTC.

This clone has only one observation. The chain links TRBV6-5 to TRBJ1-1; D ambiguous. CDR1 is MNHEY, CDR2 SVGAGI, per germline. The V and J ends lost 1 base and 4 bases respectively, with 16 bases between them. The CDR3 consists of 16 residues. The CDR3 DNA reads TGTGCCAGCAGTTACTGGGGAGGCCCCTCCGGCACTGAAGCTTTCTTT. Protein product: CASSYWGGPSGTEAFF.

This sequence joins TRBV9 and TRBJ1-2; D might be TRBD1 (5 bases). This CDR3 is 11 amino acids long. V was trimmed by 6 bases and J by 8 bases, leaving 11 bases between them. CDR1 is SGDLS and CDR2 is YYNGEE in the germline V gene. CDR3 DNA sequence: TGTGCCAGCAAAGGAGGGGCCGGCTACACCTTC. Encoded protein: CASKGGAGYTF.